These 22 T cell receptor beta chains share one sample of origin, sequenced in a study of post-analysis software for immune sequencing data. Study-wide results and caveats: Patients showed TRBV5-6, TRBV5-1 and TRBV20-1 among a few TRBV segments more frequent than in controls.

Unique molecular identifiers tagged the TCR beta cDNA libraries. One entry per CDR3 protein, called by TCRdb with MiXCR from the PCR reads. The top ten hold 10% to 12% of the sample, which has approximately 630,000 distinct CDR3 sequences, around 60% seen once. Antigen specificity for these receptors is unknown. The source material was blood. The receptors derive from a girl aged 2 to 10 with multiple sclerosis.

In its sample, this clonotype was seen a few times. The chain joins TRBV10-3 to TRBJ1-2, with 8 bases fitting TRBD1. This CDR3 spans 12 amino acids. Trimming at V came to 7 bases and at J to 5 bases, leaving 3 bases not matched to a gene. The germline V gene encodes CDR1 ENHRY and CDR2 SYGVKD. The DNA for the CDR3 is TGTGCCATCACTCGACAGGGGTATGGCTACACCTTC. It codes for CAITRQGYGYTF.

This clonotype was counted between two and nine times. CDR3 nucleotides: TGTGCCAGCAGTTACATTCGCCCGGGCTTCGCAACTAATGAAAAACTGTTTTTT. It is translated as CASSYIRPGFATNEKLFF. The V gene is TRBV6-2 or TRBV6-3, the J gene TRBJ1-4; D ambiguous. CDR3 length equals 18 residues. Trimming cost V 2 bases and J 0 bases, with 16 bases left between them. Germline CDR1 is MNHEY and CDR2 is SVGEGT.

The V and J genes are TRBV6-5 and TRBJ2-7, with 8 positions matching TRBD2. V lost 4 bases, J lost 5 bases, and 7 bases stayed unmatched. CDR1 and CDR2 from the germline V gene are MNHEY and SVGAGI. The CDR3 loop spans 14 amino acids. This CDR3 is CASSSGLAFHEQYF. The DNA for the CDR3 is TGTGCCAGCAGTTCTGGACTAGCTTTCCACGAGCAGTACTTC.

This chain uses TRBV7-2 with TRBJ1-2; 8 positions match TRBD1. V gave up 4 bases and J gave up 4 bases; unmatched junction bases: 8. Germline loops: CDR1 SGHTA, CDR2 FQGNSA. This CDR3 comprises 15 residues. The CDR3 region is CASSSGQGGGYGYTF. The CDR3 DNA is TGTGCCAGCAGCTCTGGACAGGGCGGTGGCTATGGCTACACCTTC.

The chain joins TRBV5-1 to TRBJ1-5, with unresolved D. Trimming took 0 bases from V and 9 from J, leaving 10 bases between them. Germline lookup yields CDR1 SGHRS and CDR2 YFSETQ. The CDR3 is 13 residues long. The CDR3, as DNA: TGCGCCAGCAGCTTGGCCGAAGGAAGGCCCCAGCATTTT. Translating it yields CASSLAEGRPQHF.

This clonotype has just a few counts. The J gene is TRBJ2-3, the V gene TRBV10-2; D unresolved. Trimming took 3 bases from V and 6 from J, leaving 7 bases between them. Germline CDR1 is WSHSY and CDR2 is SAAADI. The CDR3 contains 12 residues. The CDR3 loop is CASSDRWDTQYF. CDR3 bases: TGCGCCAGCAGTGATAGGTGGGATACGCAGTATTTT.

The J gene is TRBJ1-5, the V gene TRBV6-2 or TRBV6-3; D gene uncertain. Germline CDR1 MNHEY, CDR2 SVGEGT. The CDR3 has 14 residues. The CDR3 reads CATGDDHSNQPQHF. CDR3 nucleotide sequence: TGTGCTACCGGCGACGACCATAGCAATCAGCCCCAGCATTTT.

This clonotype was found a few times. This chain joins TRBV29-1 and TRBJ2-1; TRBD1 is a possible D gene (5 bases). With 6 bases removed from V and 5 bases from J, the gap between germline ends came to 11 bases. The CDR3 sequence is 12 residues long. Per germline, CDR1 SQVTM and CDR2 ANQGSEA. The CDR3 is CSVIWTNNEQFF. CDR3 DNA sequence: TGCAGCGTCATATGGACAAACAATGAGCAGTTCTTC.

This clonotype was picked up a small number of times. The V gene is TRBV7-2, the J gene TRBJ2-1, with 11 bases identical to TRBD1. The CDR3 length is 16 residues. V trimming: 5 bases; J trimming: 10 bases; junction bases outside the gene matches: 13. CDR1 is SGHTA, CDR2 FQGNSA, per germline. In nucleotides, the CDR3 is TGTGCCAGCAGCCCTACCGGGACAGGGGGAAGGCGGGAGCAGTTCTTC. This translates into CASSPTGTGGRREQFF. Using reference TRBV7-2 and TRBJ2-1 for the parts outside the CDR3, the full variable domain is GAGVSQSPSNKVTEKGKDVELRCDPISGHTALYWYRQSLGQGLEFLIYFQGNSAPDKSGLPSDRFSAERTGGSVSTLTIQRTQQEDSAVYLCASSPTGTGGRREQFFGPGTRLTVL.

This clonotype was observed a handful of times. This chain connects TRBV5-1 to TRBJ2-1; the match to TRBD1 covers 9 bases. With V trimmed by 4 bases and J by 9 bases, 14 bases remained unmatched. CDR1 and CDR2 from the germline V gene are SGHRS and YFSETQ. The CDR3 contains 16 residues. This chain's CDR3 is CASSSATGGQISEQFF. In DNA, the CDR3 is TGCGCCAGCAGCAGCGCCACAGGGGGCCAGATTAGTGAGCAGTTCTTC.

The chain is built from TRBV10-3 and TRBJ2-1; D call uncertain. Germline V gene data show CDR1 as ENHRY and CDR2 as SYGVKD. This CDR3 has 16 amino acids. Between the trimmed V and J ends, which lost 4 bases and 0 bases, there was a span of 13 bases. The CDR3 DNA is TGTGCCATCAGTGTTTCGCCTCCTGACTCCTACAATGAGCAGTTCTTC. Protein product: CAISVSPPDSYNEQFF.

The chain has TRBV12-3 or TRBV12-4 and TRBJ2-1, with 7 bases fitting TRBD1. The CDR3 has 16 residues. The V gene end was trimmed by 3 bases and the J gene end by 4 bases; junction bases not matched to a gene: 9. The CDR3 coding sequence is TGTGCCAGCAGTTTCCGCGGACAGGAGGCTTACAATGAGCAGTTCTTC. Its protein product is CASSFRGQEAYNEQFF.

The V and J genes are TRBV14 and TRBJ2-2; D is uncertain. The CDR3 sequence is 14 residues long. Germline V gene lookup returns CDR1 SGHDN and CDR2 FVKESK. V lost 1 base, J lost 6 bases, and 9 bases lay in between. CDR3 nucleotides: TGTGCCAGCAGCCAAGTGTCTGGGGCCGGGGAGCTGTTTTTT. Translation gives CASSQVSGAGELFF.

This clonotype was observed a handful of times. The rearrangement links TRBV5-1 to TRBJ2-1; 7 bases are a match to TRBD2. V trimming: 4 bases; J trimming: 7 bases; junction bases outside the gene matches: 11. Germline-derived CDR1 and CDR2 are SGHRS and YFSETQ. CDR3 length: 15 residues. CDR3 nucleotide sequence: TGCGCCAGCAGCCCTCGGGAGGTGATCAAGAATGAGCAGTTCTTC. Translating gives CASSPREVIKNEQFF.

V and J are TRBV20-1 and TRBJ2-7; maybe TRBD2 (6 bases). The CDR3 runs 14 residues. Germline assignment: CDR1 DFQATT and CDR2 SNEGSKA (reference sequence). V was clipped by 0 bases and J by 2 bases, with 11 bases between them. The CDR3: CSARDPGDPYEQYF. CDR3 sequence (DNA): TGCAGTGCTAGAGATCCGGGAGACCCCTACGAGCAGTACTTC.

CDR3 nucleotide sequence: TGTGCCAGCAGTACCCTGACTAATGAAGCTTTCTTT. Residues: CASSTLTNEAFF. The V and J genes are TRBV12-3 or TRBV12-4 and TRBJ1-1; D call uncertain. V lost 5 bases and J 7 bases, leaving 11 bases between the germline ends. The CDR3 is made up of 12 amino acids.

This clonotype was observed once. The chain recombines TRBV5-6 with TRBJ2-3; 12 bases align to TRBD2. The junction had 5 bases not matched to a gene; V was cut back by 4 bases and J by 5 bases. The CDR3 covers 15 residues. CDR1 and CDR2 (germline): SGHDT, YYEEEE. CDR3 region: CASSPTGLAGDTQYF. CDR3 coding DNA: TGTGCCAGCAGCCCCACGGGACTAGCGGGAGATACGCAGTATTTT.

The chain has TRBV6-2 or TRBV6-3 and TRBJ2-7; TRBD1 matches at 9 bases. The CDR3 length is 15 residues. Unmatched junction bases numbered 7, after V lost 4 bases and J lost 3 bases. Per the germline V gene, CDR1 is MNHEY and CDR2 is SVGEGT. As DNA, the CDR3 is TGTGCCAGCAGTTTCCCTACAGGGGGCATCTACGAGCAGTACTTC. It codes for CASSFPTGGIYEQYF.

This clonotype was counted at least ten times. CDR3 protein: CASSLQGSTDTQYF. The CDR3 nucleotides are TGTGCCAGCAGCCTCCAGGGTAGCACAGATACGCAGTATTTT. This rearrangement joins TRBV7-2 to TRBJ2-3, with TRBD1 as a possible D gene (5 bases). V lost 5 bases and J 0 bases, leaving 9 bases between the germline ends. Per the germline V gene, CDR1 is SGHTA and CDR2 is FQGNSA. The CDR3 covers 14 residues.

The chain has TRBV5-1 and TRBJ2-1; no clear D gene. With 3 bases removed from V and 0 bases from J, the gap between germline ends came to 13 bases. CDR3 size: 16 residues. The V gene's germline CDR1 is SGHRS and CDR2 YFSETQ. CDR3 DNA: TGCGCCAGCAGCTCAGACCAAACGAGCTCCTACAATGAGCAGTTCTTC. Protein: CASSSDQTSSYNEQFF.

The chain joins TRBV7-9 to TRBJ2-1; unclear D gene. Germline-derived CDR1 and CDR2 are SEHNR and FQNEAQ (reference sequence). The CDR3 has 17 amino acids. Trimming cost V 1 base and J 1 base, with 14 bases left between them. CDR3 protein: CASSLGSPISSYNEQFF. In DNA, the CDR3 is TGTGCCAGCAGCTTAGGTTCGCCGATCTCTTCCTACAATGAGCAGTTCTTC.

This clonotype has only a few counts. This chain connects TRBV20-1 to TRBJ2-1; D is undetermined. In germline, CDR1 is DFQATT, CDR2 SNEGSKA (reference sequence). This CDR3 has 13 residues. V lost 0 bases and J lost 9, with 12 bases in between. The CDR3 loop is CSARDTGRREQFF. CDR3 coding DNA: TGCAGTGCTAGAGATACCGGGCGGCGTGAGCAGTTCTTC.